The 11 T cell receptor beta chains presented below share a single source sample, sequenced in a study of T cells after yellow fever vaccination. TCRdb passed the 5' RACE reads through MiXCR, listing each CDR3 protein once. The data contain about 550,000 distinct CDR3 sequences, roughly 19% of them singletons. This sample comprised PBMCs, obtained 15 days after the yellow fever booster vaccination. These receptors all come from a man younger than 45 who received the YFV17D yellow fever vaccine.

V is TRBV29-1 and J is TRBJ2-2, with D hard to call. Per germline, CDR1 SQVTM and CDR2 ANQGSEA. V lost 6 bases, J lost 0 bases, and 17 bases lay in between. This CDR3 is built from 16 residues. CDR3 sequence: CSVVKAEHSNTGELFF. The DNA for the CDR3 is TGCAGCGTAGTAAAAGCAGAACATTCGAACACCGGGGAGCTGTTTTTT.

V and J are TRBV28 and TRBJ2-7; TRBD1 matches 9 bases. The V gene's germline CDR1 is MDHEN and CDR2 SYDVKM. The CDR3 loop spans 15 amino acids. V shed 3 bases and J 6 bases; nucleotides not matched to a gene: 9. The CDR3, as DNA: TGTGCCAGCAGTTTTTCCGGACAGGGGAACTGCGAGCAGTACTTC. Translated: CASSFSGQGNCEQYF.

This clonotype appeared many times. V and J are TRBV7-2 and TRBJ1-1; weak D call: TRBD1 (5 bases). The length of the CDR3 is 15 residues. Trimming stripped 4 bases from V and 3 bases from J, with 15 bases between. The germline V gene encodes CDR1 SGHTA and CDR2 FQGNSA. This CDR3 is CASSSGRGADTEAFF. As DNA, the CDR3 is TGTGCCAGCAGCTCAGGAAGGGGCGCGGACACTGAAGCTTTCTTT.

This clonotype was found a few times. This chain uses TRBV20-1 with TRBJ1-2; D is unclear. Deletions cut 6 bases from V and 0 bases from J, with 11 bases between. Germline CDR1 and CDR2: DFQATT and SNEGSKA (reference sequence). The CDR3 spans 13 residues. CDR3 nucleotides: TGCAGTGCAACGGACCGAACTAACTATGGCTACACCTTC. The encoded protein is CSATDRTNYGYTF.

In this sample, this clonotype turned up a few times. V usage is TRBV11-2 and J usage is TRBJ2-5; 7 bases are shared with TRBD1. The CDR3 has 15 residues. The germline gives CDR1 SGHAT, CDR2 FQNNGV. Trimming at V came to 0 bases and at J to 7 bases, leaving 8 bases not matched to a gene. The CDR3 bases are TGTGCCAGCAGCTTAGACGGACAGGCCGGAGGGACCCAGTACTTC. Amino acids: CASSLDGQAGGTQYF.

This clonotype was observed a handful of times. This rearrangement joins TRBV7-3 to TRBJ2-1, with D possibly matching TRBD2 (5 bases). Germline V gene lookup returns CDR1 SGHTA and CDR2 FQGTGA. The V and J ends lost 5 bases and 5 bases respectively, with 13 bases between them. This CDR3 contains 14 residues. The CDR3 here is CASSPGILNNEQFF. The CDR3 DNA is TGTGCCAGCAGCCCGGGAATTTTAAACAATGAGCAGTTCTTC.

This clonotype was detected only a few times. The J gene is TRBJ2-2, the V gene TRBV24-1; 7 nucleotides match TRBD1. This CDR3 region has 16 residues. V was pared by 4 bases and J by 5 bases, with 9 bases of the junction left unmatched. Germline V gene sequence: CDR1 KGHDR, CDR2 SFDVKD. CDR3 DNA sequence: TGTGCCACCAGTGACTCGACAGGGCGGAAGACCGGGGAGCTGTTTTTT. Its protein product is CATSDSTGRKTGELFF.

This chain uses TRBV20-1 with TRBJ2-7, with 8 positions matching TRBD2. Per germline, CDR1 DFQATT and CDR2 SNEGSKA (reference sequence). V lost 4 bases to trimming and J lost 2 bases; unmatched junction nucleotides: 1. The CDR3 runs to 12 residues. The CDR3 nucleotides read TGCAGTGCTAACGGGAGGGCCTACGAGCAGTACTTC. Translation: CSANGRAYEQYF.

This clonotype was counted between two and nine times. CDR3 coding DNA: TGTGCCAGCAGAGGGATAAGCGGGCGAGGTGAGCAGTACTTC. Protein sequence: CASRGISGRGEQYF. The V gene is TRBV7-2, the J gene TRBJ2-7; possible D gene TRBD2, 6 bases. The V and J ends lost 6 bases and 7 bases respectively, with 19 bases between them. The CDR3 consists of 14 residues. The germline gives CDR1 SGHTA, CDR2 FQGNSA.

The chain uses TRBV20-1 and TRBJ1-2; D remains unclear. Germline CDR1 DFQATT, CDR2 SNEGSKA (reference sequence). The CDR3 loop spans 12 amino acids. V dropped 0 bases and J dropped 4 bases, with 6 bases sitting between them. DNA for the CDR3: TGCAGTGCTAGAGATGGGATCTATGGCTACACCTTC. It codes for CSARDGIYGYTF.

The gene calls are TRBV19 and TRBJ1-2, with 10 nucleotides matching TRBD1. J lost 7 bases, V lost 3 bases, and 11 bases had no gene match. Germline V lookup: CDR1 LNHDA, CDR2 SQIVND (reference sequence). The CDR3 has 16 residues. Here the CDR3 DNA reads TGTGCCAGTAGTATCCTTGGACAGGGGGACGGCGGTGGCTACACCTTC. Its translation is CASSILGQGDGGGYTF.